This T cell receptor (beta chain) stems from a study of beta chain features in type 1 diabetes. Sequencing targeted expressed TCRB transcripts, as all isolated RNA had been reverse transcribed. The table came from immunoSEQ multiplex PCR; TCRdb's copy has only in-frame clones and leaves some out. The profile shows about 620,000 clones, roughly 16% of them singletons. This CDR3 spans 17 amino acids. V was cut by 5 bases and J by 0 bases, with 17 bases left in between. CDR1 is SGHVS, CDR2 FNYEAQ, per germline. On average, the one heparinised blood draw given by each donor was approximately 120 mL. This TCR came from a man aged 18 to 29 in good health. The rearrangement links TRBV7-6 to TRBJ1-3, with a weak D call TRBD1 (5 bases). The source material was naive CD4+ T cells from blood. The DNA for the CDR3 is TGTGCCAGCAGCATAGGGACTTTCCTCAGCTCTGGAAACACCATATATTTT. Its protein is CASSIGTFLSSGNTIYF.